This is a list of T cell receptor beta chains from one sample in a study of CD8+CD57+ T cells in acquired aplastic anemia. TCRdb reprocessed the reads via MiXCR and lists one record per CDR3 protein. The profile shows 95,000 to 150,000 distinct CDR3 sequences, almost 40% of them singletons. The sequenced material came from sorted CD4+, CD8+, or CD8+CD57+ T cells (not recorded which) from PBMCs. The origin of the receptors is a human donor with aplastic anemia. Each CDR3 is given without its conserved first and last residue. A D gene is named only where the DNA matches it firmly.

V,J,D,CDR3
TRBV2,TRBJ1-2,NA,ASKLQSGGYT
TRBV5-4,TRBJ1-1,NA,ASSLLFERSEAF
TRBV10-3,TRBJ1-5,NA,ASSLAAGFSNQPQH
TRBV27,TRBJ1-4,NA,ASSPRDRLGKTVF
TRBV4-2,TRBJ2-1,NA,ASSAQGSSYNEQF
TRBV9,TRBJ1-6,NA,ASSVGPYPGSPLH
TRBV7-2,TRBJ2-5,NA,ASSSDGGLGTQY
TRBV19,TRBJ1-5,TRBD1,ASTGQGNQPQH
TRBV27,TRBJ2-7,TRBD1,ASSSRTGTGSHEQY
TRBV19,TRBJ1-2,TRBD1,ASISQGQGPYGYT
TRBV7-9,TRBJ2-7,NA,ASSPPGYYEQY
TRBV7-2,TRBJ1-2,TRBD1,ASSFRQGANYGYT
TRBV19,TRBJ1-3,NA,ASSIVTPTAGNTIY
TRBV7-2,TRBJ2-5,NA,ASSSSPETQY
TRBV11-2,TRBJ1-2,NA,ASSLGGGSGYT
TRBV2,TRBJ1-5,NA,ASNWEGNNQPQH
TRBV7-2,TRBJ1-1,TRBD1,ASSARQGAVGTEAF
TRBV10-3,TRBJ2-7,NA,AISELPGAVISYEQY
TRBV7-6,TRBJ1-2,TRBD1,ASSLVVQGMRGYT
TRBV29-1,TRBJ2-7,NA,SVGSVGKRTYEQY
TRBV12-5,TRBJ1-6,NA,ASGYWGLGNSPLH
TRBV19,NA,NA,ASSGATGGGGPQETQY
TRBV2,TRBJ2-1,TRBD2,ASSEWTSGYNEQF
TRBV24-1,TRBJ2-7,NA,ATSDSRAPGSEQY
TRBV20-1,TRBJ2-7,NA,SALEGVPSYEQY
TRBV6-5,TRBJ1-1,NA,ASSYSKNTEAF
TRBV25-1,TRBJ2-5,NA,ATGLGGETQY
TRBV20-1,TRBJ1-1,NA,SASGGSVAEAF
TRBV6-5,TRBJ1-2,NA,ASSYAGGGGGYT
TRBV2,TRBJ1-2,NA,ACSEALRGYGYT
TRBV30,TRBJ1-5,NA,ARIGGPRARPQH
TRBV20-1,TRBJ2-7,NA,SARKWSPSPYEQY
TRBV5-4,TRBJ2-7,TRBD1,ASSRDRVLSYEQY
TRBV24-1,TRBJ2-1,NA,ATSGGPTDGNEQF
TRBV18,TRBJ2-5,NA,ASSGSGETQY
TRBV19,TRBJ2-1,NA,ASSHGPNNEQF